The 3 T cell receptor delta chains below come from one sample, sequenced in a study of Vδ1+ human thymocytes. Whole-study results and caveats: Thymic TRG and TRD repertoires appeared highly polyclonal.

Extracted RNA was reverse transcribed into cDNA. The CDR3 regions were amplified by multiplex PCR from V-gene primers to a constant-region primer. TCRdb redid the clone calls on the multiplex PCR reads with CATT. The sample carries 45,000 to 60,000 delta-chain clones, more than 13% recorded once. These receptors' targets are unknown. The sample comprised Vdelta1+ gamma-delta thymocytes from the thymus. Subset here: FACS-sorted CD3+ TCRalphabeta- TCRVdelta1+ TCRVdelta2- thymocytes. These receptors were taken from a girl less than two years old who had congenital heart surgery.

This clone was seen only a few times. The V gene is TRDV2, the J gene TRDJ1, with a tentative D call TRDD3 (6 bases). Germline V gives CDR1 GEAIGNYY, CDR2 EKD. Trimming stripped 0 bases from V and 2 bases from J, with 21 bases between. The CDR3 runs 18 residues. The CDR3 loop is CACDTGVWEILGTDKLIF. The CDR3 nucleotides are TGTGCCTGTGACACCGGTGTGTGGGAGATACTGGGTACCGATAAACTCATCTTT.

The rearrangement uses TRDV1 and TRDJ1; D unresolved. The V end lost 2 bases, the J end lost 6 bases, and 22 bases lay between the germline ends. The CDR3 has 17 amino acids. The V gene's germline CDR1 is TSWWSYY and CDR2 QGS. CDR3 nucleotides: TGTGCTCTTGGGGAAGCTTTAGATAAAGGGCTAAAGCATAAACTCATCTTT. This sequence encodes CALGEALDKGLKHKLIF.

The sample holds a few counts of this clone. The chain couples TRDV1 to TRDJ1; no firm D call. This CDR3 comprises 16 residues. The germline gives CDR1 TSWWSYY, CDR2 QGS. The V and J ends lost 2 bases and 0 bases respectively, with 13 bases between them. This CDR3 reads CALGEDLQGYTDKLIF. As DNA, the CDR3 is TGTGCTCTTGGGGAAGACCTCCAGGGGTACACCGATAAACTCATCTTT.